Below are 22 T cell receptor beta chains sequenced from a single sample in a study of blood T cell repertoires in COVID-19. The protocol was immunoSEQ multiplex PCR, while the TCRdb copy is restricted to in-frame clones and leaves out a portion. The sample shows under 200,000 clones, approximately 91% of them seen only once. The specimen was peripheral blood. The receptors here all came from a man in his fifties or sixties with acute or convalescent COVID-19.

The chain carries TRBV7-2 and TRBJ2-7, with D possibly being TRBD1 (5 bases). The V and J ends lost 1 base and 6 bases respectively, with 10 bases between them. This CDR3 has 13 amino acids. CDR1 is SGHTA and CDR2 is FQGNSA in the germline V gene. The CDR3 DNA is TGTGCCAGCAGCTTAGGGGGCTCGGGCGAGCAGTACGTC. The encoded protein is CASSLGGSGEQYV.

The chain carries TRBV27 and TRBJ2-7; 7 bases map to TRBD1. The CDR3 is 15 amino acids. From germline, CDR1 is MNHEY and CDR2 SMNVEV (reference sequence). Unmatched junction bases numbered 8, after V lost 4 bases and J lost 2 bases. The CDR3 DNA reads TGTGCCAGCAGTTCCCGACAGGGTGTAGCCTACGAGCAGTACTTC. Residues: CASSSRQGVAYEQYF.

The chain couples TRBV19 to TRBJ1-4; 9 nucleotides match TRBD1. The CDR3 is 14 amino acids. Trimming removed 7 bases from V and 4 bases from J; junction bases left unmatched: 4. In germline, CDR1 is LNHDA, CDR2 SQIVND (reference sequence). The CDR3 DNA reads TGTGCCAGTACCCGGACAGGGGTTAATGAAAAACTGTTTTTT. This codes for CASTRTGVNEKLFF.

The chain carries TRBV10-3 and TRBJ2-7; D uncertain. Germline V gene data show CDR1 as ENHRY and CDR2 as SYGVKD. Trimming pared 0 bases from V and 9 bases from J, leaving 12 bases between. This CDR3 is built from 13 residues. The CDR3 DNA sequence: TGTGCCATCAGTGAGTCTGCCTCTGGAGTGCAGTACGTC. It specifies CAISESASGVQYV.

V is TRBV28 and J is TRBJ2-3; 8 bases are a match to TRBD1. Germline CDR1 reads MDHEN; CDR2 reads SYDVKM. The CDR3 spans 16 residues. With 5 bases clipped from V and 0 bases from J, the junction kept 7 bases outside the gene matches. The CDR3 region has the DNA TGTGCCAGCAGTCCCAGGACAGGGATTAGCACAGATACGCAGTATTTT. Amino acids: CASSPRTGISTDTQYF. The variable domain in full, completed from reference TRBV28 and TRBJ2-3, reads DVKVTQSSRYLVKRTGEKVFLECVQDMDHENMFWYRQDPGLGLRLIYFSYDVKMKEKGDIPEGYSVSREKKERFSLILESASTNQTSMYLCASSPRTGISTDTQYFGPGTRLTVL.

The V gene is TRBV9, the J gene TRBJ2-2, with D perhaps TRBD1 (5 bases). CDR1 is SGDLS, CDR2 YYNGEE, per germline. Trimming left V 4 bases short and J 0 bases short, with 13 bases between. The CDR3 runs 16 residues. CDR3 DNA sequence: TGTGCCAGCAGCCTAGGGGTCAGCGCGAACACCGGGGAGCTGTTTTTT. It yields the protein CASSLGVSANTGELFF.

V usage is TRBV28 and J usage is TRBJ2-6, with a tentative D call TRBD1 (6 bases). This CDR3 region has 19 residues. Germline V gene data show CDR1 as MDHEN and CDR2 as SYDVKM. The V end lost 2 bases, the J end lost 11 bases, and 28 bases lay between the germline ends. The CDR3 DNA reads TGTGCCAGCAGTTTAAGCCTATCCGGGGACACCGATCGGTCCGACGTCCTGACTTTC. This codes for CASSLSLSGDTDRSDVLTF.

This sequence joins TRBV5-4 and TRBJ2-1; 13 bases match TRBD2. CDR1 and CDR2 (germline): SGHNT, YYREEE (reference sequence). The CDR3 sequence is 14 residues long. V lost 2 bases, J lost 12 bases, and 5 bases stayed unmatched. CDR3 loop: CASSFGLAGVGQFF. DNA for the CDR3: TGTGCCAGCAGCTTCGGACTAGCGGGAGTAGGGCAGTTCTTC.

V usage is TRBV5-1 and J usage is TRBJ2-5, with TRBD2 identical over 12 bases. With 0 bases clipped from V and 4 bases from J, the junction kept 7 bases outside the gene matches. Germline-derived CDR1 and CDR2 are SGHRS and YFSETQ. The CDR3 consists of 17 residues. The CDR3 sequence is CASSLGPTSGSVETQYF. CDR3 nucleotide sequence: TGCGCCAGCAGCTTGGGACCGACTAGCGGGAGTGTAGAGACCCAGTACTTC.

The V call is TRBV19, the J call TRBJ1-5; TRBD1 is a possible D gene (5 bases). The CDR3 has 15 residues. The germline V gene has CDR1 LNHDA and CDR2 SQIVND (reference sequence). The V end lost 1 base, the J end lost 2 bases, and 9 bases lay between the germline ends. The CDR3 DNA reads as TGTGCCAGTAGTATAGTTGGAGGGGGCAATCAGCCCCAGCATTTT. Its translation: CASSIVGGGNQPQHF.

CDR3 in amino acids: CASSLGQGAHGYTF. The CDR3 DNA reads as TGTGCCAGCAGTCTCGGACAGGGGGCTCATGGCTACACCTTC. V and J are TRBV25-1 and TRBJ1-2; 11 bases match TRBD1. The CDR3 runs to 14 residues. With 5 bases clipped from V and 6 bases from J, the junction kept 5 bases outside the gene matches. CDR1 MGHDK and CDR2 SYGVNS come from the germline V gene.

The chain combines TRBV30 with TRBJ1-1; no firm D call. This CDR3 has 13 residues. The germline V gene has CDR1 GTSNPN and CDR2 SVGIG (reference sequence). Trimming pared 1 base from V and 3 bases from J, leaving 9 bases between. The CDR3 here is CAWSDEIDTEAFF. The DNA for the CDR3 is TGTGCCTGGAGTGACGAGATAGACACTGAAGCTTTCTTT.

This chain connects TRBV5-1 to TRBJ1-5; 7 bases match TRBD1. V was clipped by 3 bases and J by 6 bases; unmatched bases: 9. The CDR3 has 15 amino acids. In germline, CDR1 is SGHRS, CDR2 YFSETQ. CDR3 in amino acids: CASSSGDREGQPQHF. For the CDR3, the DNA is TGCGCCAGCAGCTCGGGTGACAGGGAAGGTCAGCCCCAGCATTTT.

The chain is built from TRBV11-2 and TRBJ1-3; D may be TRBD1 (5 bases). The CDR3 spans 15 residues. V lost 5 bases, J lost 0 bases, and 11 bases lay in between. Germline CDR1 SGHAT, CDR2 FQNNGV. The DNA for the CDR3 is TGTGCCAGCAGCCTTGGGACTCACTCTGGAAACACCATATATTTT. Protein: CASSLGTHSGNTIYF.

The gene calls are TRBV27 and TRBJ2-3, with TRBD2 identical over 14 bases. The V and J ends lost 2 bases and 4 bases, in that order; junction bases with no gene match: 5. Germline CDR1 MNHEY, CDR2 SMNVEV (reference sequence). CDR3 length: 17 residues. This chain's CDR3 is CASSLAGTSGGPDTQYF. In DNA form, the CDR3 reads TGTGCCAGCAGTTTAGCCGGGACTAGCGGGGGCCCAGATACGCAGTATTTT.

The CDR3 spells CASSLGWGRGPLDEQYF. Here the CDR3 DNA reads TGTGCCAGCAGCTTAGGGTGGGGCAGGGGGCCCCTCGACGAGCAGTACTTC. The chain joins TRBV7-9 to TRBJ2-7; 8 nucleotides match TRBD1. Germline lookup yields CDR1 SEHNR and CDR2 FQNEAQ (reference sequence). J gave up 5 bases and V 1 base, and 13 bases lay outside the gene matches. This CDR3 contains 17 residues. The full variable domain, rest sourced from reference TRBV7-9 and TRBJ2-7, is DTGVSQNPRHKITKRGQNVTFRCDPISEHNRLYWYRQTLGQGPEFLTYFQNEAQLEKSRLLSDRFSAERPKGSFSTLEIQRTEQGDSAMYLCASSLGWGRGPLDEQYFGPGTRLTVT.

The chain employs TRBV11-3 and TRBJ2-1; 9 bases are shared with TRBD2. The germline gives CDR1 SGHNT, CDR2 YENEEA. CDR3 length equals 18 residues. The trim removed 0 bases at V and 3 bases at J, leaving 9 bases unmatched. The CDR3 DNA reads TGTGCCAGCAGCTTAGACTCTGCTAGCGGGGATATCTACAATGAGCAGTTCTTC. Amino acid sequence: CASSLDSASGDIYNEQFF.

This clone was picked up a small number of times. The V and J genes are TRBV28 and TRBJ1-5; TRBD1 agrees at 8 bases. Per the germline V gene, CDR1 is MDHEN and CDR2 is SYDVKM. This CDR3 region has 13 residues. J was trimmed by 7 bases and V by 11 bases; bases with no gene match: 10. CDR3 sequence: CAAGVAGGQPQHF. The CDR3 DNA is TGTGCCGCGGGAGTGGCAGGGGGCCAGCCCCAGCATTTT.

As regards this clone: The same CDR3 can be traced to other DNA sequences in this sample. The genes are TRBV18 and TRBJ2-7, with 14 bases fitting TRBD2. The CDR3 has 14 residues. The germline CDR1 and CDR2 sequences are KGHSH and LQKENI. V was clipped by 6 bases and J by 2 bases; unmatched bases: 0. The CDR3 reads CASSGLAGAYEQYF. The CDR3 region has the DNA TGTGCCAGCTCGGGACTAGCGGGAGCCTACGAGCAGTACTTC.

The chain carries TRBV4-1 and TRBJ1-5; TRBD1 matches at 9 bases. The CDR3 spans 16 residues. In germline, CDR1 is MGHRA, CDR2 YSYEKL. Trimming cost V 3 bases and J 2 bases; bases outside gene matches: 5. DNA for the CDR3: TGCGCCAGCAGCCAGGGACAGGGCCGGGGCAATCAGCCCCAGCATTTT. Its translation: CASSQGQGRGNQPQHF.

The chain combines TRBV2 with TRBJ1-2; TRBD1 aligns across 7 bases. V shed 2 bases and J 3 bases; nucleotides not matched to a gene: 3. Germline loops: CDR1 SNHLY, CDR2 FYNNEI. This CDR3 has 14 amino acids. CDR3: CASSEQGVDYGYTF. CDR3 coding DNA: TGTGCCAGCAGTGAACAGGGGGTGGACTATGGCTACACCTTC.

CDR3 region: CASSPFTGDLFGGNTIYF. In DNA, the CDR3 is TGTGCCAGCTCACCATTCACAGGGGACCTCTTTGGCGGAAACACCATATATTTT. This sequence joins TRBV18 and TRBJ1-3; TRBD1 aligns across 7 bases. This CDR3 contains 18 residues. With V trimmed by 2 bases and J by 4 bases, 14 bases remained unmatched. CDR1 and CDR2 from the germline V gene are KGHSH and LQKENI.